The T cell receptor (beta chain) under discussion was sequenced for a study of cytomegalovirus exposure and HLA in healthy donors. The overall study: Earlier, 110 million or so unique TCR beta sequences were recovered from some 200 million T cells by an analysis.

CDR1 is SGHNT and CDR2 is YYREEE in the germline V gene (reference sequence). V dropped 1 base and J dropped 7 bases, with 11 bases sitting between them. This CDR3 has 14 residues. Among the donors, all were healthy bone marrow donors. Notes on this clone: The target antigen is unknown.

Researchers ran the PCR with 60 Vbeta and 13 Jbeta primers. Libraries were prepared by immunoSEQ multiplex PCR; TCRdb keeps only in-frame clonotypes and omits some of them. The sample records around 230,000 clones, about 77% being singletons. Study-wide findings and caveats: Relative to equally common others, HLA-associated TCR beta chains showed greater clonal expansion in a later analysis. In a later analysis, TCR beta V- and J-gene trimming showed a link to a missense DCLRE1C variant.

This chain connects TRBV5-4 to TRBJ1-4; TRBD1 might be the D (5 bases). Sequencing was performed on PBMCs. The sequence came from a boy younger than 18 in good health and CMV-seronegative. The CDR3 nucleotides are TGTGCCAGCAGCTTGCCAGGGTTGGCTGAAAAACTGTTTTTT. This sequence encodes CASSLPGLAEKLFF. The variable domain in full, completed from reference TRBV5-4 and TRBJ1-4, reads ETGVTQSPTHLIKTRGQQVTLRCSSQSGHNTVSWYQQALGQGPQFIFQYYREEENGRGNFPPRFSGLQFPNYSSELNVNALELDDSALYLCASSLPGLAEKLFFGSGTQLSVL.